These 20 T cell receptor beta chains came from one sample sequenced in a study of T cell responses to AZD1222 COVID-19 vaccine. Produced via immunoSEQ multiplex PCR; TCRdb's table is partial and in-frame only. The sample contains about 140,000 clones, roughly 90% of which appear only once. Sequenced material: peripheral blood, taken on day 0 of AZD1222 vaccination. The receptor source for this set is an adult in good health.

The chain links TRBV9 to TRBJ1-2, with D perhaps TRBD1 (5 bases). Trimming removed 0 bases from V and 2 bases from J, with 14 bases in between. The CDR3 consists of 16 residues. The germline CDR1 and CDR2 sequences are SGDLS and YYNGEE. The CDR3 here is CASSVAPATENYGYTF. For the CDR3, the DNA is TGTGCCAGCAGCGTAGCTCCCGCGACAGAGAACTATGGCTACACCTTC.

The chain employs TRBV28 and TRBJ2-6, with D possibly being TRBD2 (7 bases). V shed 2 bases and J shed 2 bases, with 13 bases lying between them. There are 17 residues in the CDR3. Germline CDR1 MDHEN, CDR2 SYDVKM. CDR3 sequence: CASSLQWGGAGANVLTF. CDR3 coding DNA: TGTGCCAGCAGTTTACAATGGGGGGGCGCTGGGGCCAACGTCCTGACTTTC.

The CDR3 sequence is CATSDDRGLGYTF. The CDR3 DNA sequence: TGTGCCACCAGTGACGACAGGGGGCTTGGCTACACCTTC. The chain joins TRBV24-1 to TRBJ1-2, with 10 bases fitting TRBD1. The CDR3 consists of 13 residues. The V gene end was trimmed by 4 bases and the J gene end by 7 bases; junction bases not matched to a gene: 2. Germline lookup yields CDR1 KGHDR and CDR2 SFDVKD.

V gene TRBV27 combines with J gene TRBJ2-3; 16 positions agree with TRBD2. This CDR3 is built from 18 residues. The junction had 11 bases not matched to a gene; V was cut back by 5 bases and J by 6 bases. CDR1 and CDR2 (germline): MNHEY, SMNVEV (reference sequence). This CDR3 is CASSHSGLAGGFWDTQYF. CDR3 DNA sequence: TGTGCCAGCAGTCACTCGGGACTAGCGGGGGGGTTTTGGGATACGCAGTATTTT.

This clone was seen just once. The chain joins TRBV7-2 to TRBJ2-1; 10 bases align to TRBD1. Germline trimming cut 4 bases from V and 1 base from J; bases unmatched to any gene: 4. Germline lookup yields CDR1 SGHTA and CDR2 FQGNSA. This CDR3 has 16 residues. The CDR3 loop reads CASSSRGQGSYNEQFF. CDR3 nucleotides: TGTGCCAGCAGCTCAAGGGGACAGGGGTCCTACAATGAGCAGTTCTTC.

The rearrangement links TRBV5-4 to TRBJ2-3; TRBD1 might be the D (6 bases). Germline lookup yields CDR1 SGHNT and CDR2 YYREEE (reference sequence). The ends were cut back, 6 bases at V and 1 base at J, with 12 bases in the middle. The CDR3 runs to 14 residues. The CDR3 sequence: CASNSWGRTDTQYF. The CDR3 nucleotides read TGTGCCAGCAATTCCTGGGGGCGCACAGATACGCAGTATTTT.

This chain joins TRBV11-2 and TRBJ2-5, with TRBD2 identical over 8 bases. V lost 6 bases, J lost 2 bases, and 8 bases stayed unmatched. The germline CDR1 and CDR2 sequences are SGHAT and FQNNGV. CDR3 length: 15 residues. CDR3 protein: CASSHGAGGQETQYF. DNA for the CDR3: TGTGCCAGCAGTCATGGGGCGGGAGGACAAGAGACCCAGTACTTC.

V is TRBV6-5 and J is TRBJ1-1; D might be TRBD1 (5 bases). The CDR3 spans 11 residues. CDR1 and CDR2 (germline): MNHEY, SVGAGI. V was trimmed by 6 bases and J by 8 bases, leaving 10 bases between them. The CDR3 is CASSRDGEAFF. CDR3 DNA sequence: TGTGCCAGCAGCCGGGACGGAGAAGCTTTCTTT.

The chain recombines TRBV2 with TRBJ2-1, with TRBD2 as a possible D gene (5 bases). Deletions cut 3 bases from V and 7 bases from J, with 13 bases between. Germline V gives CDR1 SNHLY, CDR2 FYNNEI. The CDR3 is 14 amino acids. CDR3 coding DNA: TGTGCCAGCAGTGAGGGGAGATCTATAAATGAGCAGTTCTTC. This gives the protein CASSEGRSINEQFF.

The gene calls are TRBV28 and TRBJ2-1; 9 bases fit TRBD2. J gave up 5 bases and V 6 bases, and 29 bases lay outside the gene matches. The CDR3 is 22 amino acids. Germline lookup yields CDR1 MDHEN and CDR2 SYDVKM. The DNA of the CDR3 is TGTGCCAGCAGCTCTCTAACGGGGACAGTGGGGAATCTAGCGGGATTTAACAATGAGCAGTTCTTC. It codes for CASSSLTGTVGNLAGFNNEQFF.

The V call is TRBV4-1, the J call TRBJ2-1; D is perhaps TRBD2 (6 bases). The CDR3 consists of 14 residues. Germline assignment: CDR1 MGHRA and CDR2 YSYEKL. Trimming removed 1 base from V and 9 bases from J, with 13 bases in between. CDR3 region: CASSQGESGAEQFF. CDR3 in DNA: TGCGCCAGCAGCCAAGGAGAGTCGGGAGCTGAGCAGTTCTTC.

The chain employs TRBV21-1 and TRBJ2-3; the table's TRBD2 call for D was not verified on the DNA. TRBV21-1 is given as a pseudogene. This CDR3 has 14 amino acids. The CDR3 DNA sequence: TGTGCCAGCAGCAAAGCTAGCGGGACAGATACGCAGTATTTT. Amino acid sequence: CASSKASGTDTQYF.

The chain carries TRBV5-4 and TRBJ2-1; TRBD2 matches 10 bases. From germline, CDR1 is SGHNT and CDR2 YYREEE (reference sequence). The CDR3 loop spans 13 amino acids. V was pared by 4 bases and J by 10 bases, with 5 bases of the junction left unmatched. DNA for the CDR3: TGTGCCAGCAGCGCTGGACTAGCGGAAGAGCAGTTCTTC. This codes for CASSAGLAEEQFF.

The chain couples TRBV19 to TRBJ2-6; D is possibly TRBD1 or TRBD2 (5 bases each). The CDR3 has 17 residues. Germline CDR1 is LNHDA and CDR2 is SQIVND (reference sequence). V was clipped by 3 bases and J by 2 bases, with 14 bases between them. CDR3 nucleotides: TGTGCCAGTAGTATTCTAGCAGGGTCGGCTGGGGCCAACGTCCTGACTTTC. The encoded protein is CASSILAGSAGANVLTF. Drawing the rest from reference TRBV19 and TRBJ2-6, the complete variable domain is DGGITQSPKYLFRKEGQNVTLSCEQNLNHDAMYWYRQDPGQGLRLIYYSQIVNDFQKGDIAEGYSVSREKKESFPLTVTSAQKNPTAFYLCASSILAGSAGANVLTFGAGSRLTVL.

The V call is TRBV11-2, the J call TRBJ2-1; 11 bases agree with TRBD2. V dropped 5 bases and J dropped 13; count of bases not matched to a gene: 7. In germline, CDR1 is SGHAT, CDR2 FQNNGV. The CDR3 covers 13 residues. This CDR3 is CASSPGSGREQFF. The CDR3 nucleotides are TGTGCCAGCAGCCCAGGTAGCGGGAGGGAACAGTTCTTC.

This chain uses TRBV18 with TRBJ1-1, with 8 positions matching TRBD1. This CDR3 is 14 amino acids long. Germline loops: CDR1 KGHSH, CDR2 LQKENI. Germline trimming cut 6 bases from V and 0 bases from J; bases unmatched to any gene: 3. This CDR3 reads CASSHRGVNTEAFF. DNA for the CDR3: TGTGCCAGCTCGCACAGGGGGGTGAACACTGAAGCTTTCTTT. Looking up the rest from reference TRBV18 and TRBJ1-1 gives the full variable domain: NAGVMQNPRHLVRRRGQEARLRCSPMKGHSHVYWYRQLPEEGLKFMVYLQKENIIDESGMPKERFSAEFPKEGPSILRIQQVVRGDSAAYFCASSHRGVNTEAFFGQGTRLTVV.

This chain links TRBV4-3 with TRBJ2-7, with a possible D match to TRBD2 (7 bases). Germline assignment: CDR1 LGHNA and CDR2 YSLEER. The CDR3 consists of 18 residues. The V and J ends lost 0 bases and 7 bases respectively, with 25 bases between them. The CDR3 region is CASSQDSPGGPAGEEQYF. The CDR3 DNA reads as TGCGCCAGCAGCCAAGACTCGCCCGGGGGGCCCGCTGGGGAGGAGCAGTACTTC.

This clone was seen a handful of times. The chain employs TRBV4-2 and TRBJ2-7; 7 bases fit TRBD2. CDR1 is LGHNA and CDR2 is YNFKEQ in the germline V gene. J lost 2 bases, V lost 0 bases, and 1 base had no gene match. The CDR3 loop spans 14 amino acids. For the CDR3, the DNA is TGTGCCAGCAGCCAAGATCTAGCGGCCTACGAGCAGTACTTC. Its protein product is CASSQDLAAYEQYF.

The V and J genes are TRBV18 and TRBJ2-7; D could derive from TRBD1 or TRBD2 (6 bases each). Germline V gives CDR1 KGHSH, CDR2 LQKENI. This CDR3 contains 13 residues. The ends were cut back, 1 base at V and 10 bases at J, with 14 bases in the middle. The DNA for the CDR3 is TGTGCCAGCTCACCACTCCTAGGGGGGCATCAGTACTTC. Its translation is CASSPLLGGHQYF.

The chain carries TRBV21-1 and TRBJ1-5; TRBD1, the table's D call, lacks a check against the DNA. TRBV21-1 is a pseudogene segment. The CDR3 loop spans 16 amino acids. CDR3 sequence reads: CASVLDRGKDHQPQHF. CDR3 bases: TGTGCCAGCGTACTAGACAGGGGAAAGGATCATCAGCCCCAGCATTTT.